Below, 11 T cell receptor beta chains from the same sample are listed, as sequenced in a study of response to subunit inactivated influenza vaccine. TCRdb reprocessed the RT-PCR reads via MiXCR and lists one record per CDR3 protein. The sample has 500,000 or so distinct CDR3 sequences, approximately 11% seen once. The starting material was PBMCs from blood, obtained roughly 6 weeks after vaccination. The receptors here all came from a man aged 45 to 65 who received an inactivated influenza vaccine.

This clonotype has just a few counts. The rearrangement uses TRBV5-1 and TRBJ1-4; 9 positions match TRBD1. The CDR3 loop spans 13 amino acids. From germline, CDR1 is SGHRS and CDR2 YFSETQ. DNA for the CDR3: TGCGCACCCCGGGACAGGGTAAACGAAAAACTGTTTTTT. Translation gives CAPRDRVNEKLFF.

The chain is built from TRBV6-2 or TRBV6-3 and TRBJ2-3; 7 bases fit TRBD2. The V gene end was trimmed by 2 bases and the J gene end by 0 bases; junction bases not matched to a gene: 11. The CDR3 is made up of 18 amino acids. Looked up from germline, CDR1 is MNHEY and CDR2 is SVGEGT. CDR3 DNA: TGTGCCAGCAGTTACATTCTGACGCGGGGACTAAGCACAGATACGCAGTATTTT. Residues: CASSYILTRGLSTDTQYF.

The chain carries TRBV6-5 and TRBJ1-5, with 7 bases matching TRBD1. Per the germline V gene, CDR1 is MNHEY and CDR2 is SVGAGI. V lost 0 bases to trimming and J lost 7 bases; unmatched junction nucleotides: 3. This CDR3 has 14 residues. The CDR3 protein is CASSYSQGRQPQHF. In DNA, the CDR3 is TGTGCCAGCAGTTACTCACAGGGGAGGCAGCCCCAGCATTTT.

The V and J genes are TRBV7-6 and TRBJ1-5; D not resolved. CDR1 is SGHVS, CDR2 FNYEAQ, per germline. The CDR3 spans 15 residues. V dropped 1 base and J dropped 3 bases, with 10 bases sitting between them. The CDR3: CASSLVSATNQPQHF. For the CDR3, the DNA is TGTGCCAGCAGCTTAGTGTCAGCTACCAATCAGCCCCAGCATTTT. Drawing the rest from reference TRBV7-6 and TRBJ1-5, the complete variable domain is GAGVSQSPRYKVTKRGQDVALRCDPISGHVSLYWYRQALGQGPEFLTYFNYEAQQDKSGLPNDRFSAERPEGSISTLTIQRTEQRDSAMYRCASSLVSATNQPQHFGDGTRLSIL.

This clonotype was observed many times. The CDR3 loop is CAGGAGGGYEQYF. Here the CDR3 DNA reads TGTGCCGGGGGGGCAGGAGGAGGTTACGAGCAGTACTTC. The chain recombines TRBV6-5 with TRBJ2-7; tentatively, D is TRBD2 (7 bases). Looked up from germline, CDR1 is MNHEY and CDR2 is SVGAGI. CDR3 length: 13 residues. V shed 11 bases and J shed 4 bases, with 18 bases lying between them.

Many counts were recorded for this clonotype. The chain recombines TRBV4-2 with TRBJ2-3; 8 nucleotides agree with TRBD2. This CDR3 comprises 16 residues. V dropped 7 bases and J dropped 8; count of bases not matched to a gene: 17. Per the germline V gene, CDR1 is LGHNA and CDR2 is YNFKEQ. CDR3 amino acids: CASINDKTSALCTQYF. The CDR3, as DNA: TGTGCCAGCATCAACGATAAGACTAGCGCCCTTTGTACGCAGTATTTT.

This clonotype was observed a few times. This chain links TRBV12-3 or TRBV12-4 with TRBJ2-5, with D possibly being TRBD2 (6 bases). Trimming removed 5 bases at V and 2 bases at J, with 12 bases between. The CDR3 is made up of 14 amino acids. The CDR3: CASSPGLGQETQYF. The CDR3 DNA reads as TGTGCCAGCAGTCCGGGACTGGGACAAGAGACCCAGTACTTC.

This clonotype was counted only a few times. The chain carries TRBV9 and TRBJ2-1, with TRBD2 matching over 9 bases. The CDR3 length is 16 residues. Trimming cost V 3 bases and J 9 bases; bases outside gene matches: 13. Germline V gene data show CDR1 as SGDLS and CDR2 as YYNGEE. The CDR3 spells CASSGGGTSPHGEQFF. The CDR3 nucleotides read TGTGCCAGCAGCGGAGGAGGGACTAGCCCCCATGGTGAGCAGTTCTTC.

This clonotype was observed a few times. The chain's CDR3 is CASRVGGIQHTEAFF. CDR3 bases: TGTGCCAGCAGGGTGGGGGGGATTCAGCACACTGAAGCTTTCTTT. The chain combines TRBV3-1 with TRBJ1-1, with D tentatively TRBD1 (5 bases). Trimming shortened V by 6 bases and J by 3 bases, and 17 bases separated the two germline ends. This CDR3 has 15 residues. Germline V gives CDR1 LGHDT, CDR2 YNNKEL (reference sequence).

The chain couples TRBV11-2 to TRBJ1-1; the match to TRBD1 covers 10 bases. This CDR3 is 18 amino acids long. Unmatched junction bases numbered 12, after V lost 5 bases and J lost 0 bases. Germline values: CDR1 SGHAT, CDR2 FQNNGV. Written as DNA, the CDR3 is TGTGCCAGCAGCACCCCCGGGACAGGGGTCCATGTGAACACTGAAGCTTTCTTT. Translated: CASSTPGTGVHVNTEAFF.

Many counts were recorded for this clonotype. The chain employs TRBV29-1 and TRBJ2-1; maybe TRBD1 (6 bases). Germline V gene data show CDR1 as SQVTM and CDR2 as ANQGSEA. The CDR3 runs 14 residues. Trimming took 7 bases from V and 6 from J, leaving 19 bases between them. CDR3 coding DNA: TGCAGCGCAAAGACAGGAGCTGACCGCAATGAGCAGTTCTTC. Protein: CSAKTGADRNEQFF.